This T cell receptor (beta chain) was sequenced for a study of blood T cells in healthy people across ages. This clonotype appeared a few times. Its cognate antigen is unknown. Germline CDR1 is SEHNR and CDR2 is FQNEAQ (reference sequence). The CDR3 has 17 residues. The V end was cut by 0 bases, the J end by 0 bases, with 14 bases between. A second 7 to 11 cycle PCR used barcoded and J-beta primers. TCRdb reanalysed the 5' RACE reads using MiXCR and keeps one entry per CDR3 protein. Seen here are around 500,000 distinct CDR3 sequences, roughly a quarter observed once, and the top ten hold over 3.5%. Study-wide results and caveats: The study found more naive CD4+ cells and higher diversity in long-lived than aged donors.

These data were likewise used in another study, on T cells of mothers and their children. From that report: Overlap ran slightly, non-significantly higher for related than unrelated mother-child pairs. No clone of persistent microchimeric T cells was detected.

This TCR derives from a boy younger than 10 in good health. Sequenced input: blood. V and J are TRBV7-9 and TRBJ2-5; possibly TRBD1 for D (6 bases). Here the CDR3 reads CASSLAGRGRNQETQYF. The CDR3 bases are TGTGCCAGCAGCTTAGCAGGCAGGGGTCGTAACCAAGAGACCCAGTACTTC.